A single sample gave rise to the 22 T cell receptor beta chains below, sequenced in a study of PD-L1 blockade in urothelial cancer. Assay: immunoSEQ multiplex PCR; the TCRdb copy retains only in-frame clones and omits some. The sample has more than 55,000 clones; over 75% are singletons. Time point reported: pretreatment peripheral blood. The sequencing used PBMCs, collected around atezolizumab (anti-PD-L1) treatment. All receptors come from a man aged 70 or older with urothelial cancer.

In this sample, this clone turned up once. The chain is built from TRBV6-1 and TRBJ1-1; 9 nucleotides match TRBD1. After removal of 5 bases from V and 13 bases from J, the junction contained 8 bases not matched to a gene. CDR1 and CDR2 from the germline V gene are MNHNS and SASEGT. There are 12 residues in the CDR3. The CDR3 DNA sequence: TGTGCCAGCAGTACCGGGACAGGGACTAATTTCTTT. Translated: CASSTGTGTNFF.

This chain links TRBV4-2 with TRBJ2-1, with 8 nucleotides matching TRBD2. Germline lookup yields CDR1 LGHNA and CDR2 YNFKEQ. Trimming at V came to 2 bases and at J to 8 bases, leaving 11 bases not matched to a gene. The CDR3 contains 16 residues. The chain's CDR3 is CASSQSGGGYNDEQFF. Here the CDR3 DNA reads TGTGCCAGCAGCCAATCGGGAGGGGGATACAATGATGAGCAGTTCTTC.

This CDR3 is CASRMGRGYNEQFF. CDR3 coding DNA: TGTGCCAGCAGGATGGGCAGGGGGTACAATGAGCAGTTCTTC. J is TRBJ2-1 and V is TRBV6-5, with 7 bases matching TRBD1. The V segment lost 6 bases and the J segment 4 bases; nucleotides outside the gene matches: 6. The V gene's germline CDR1 is MNHEY and CDR2 SVGAGI. CDR3 length: 14 residues.

J is TRBJ1-1 and V is TRBV11-3; D ambiguous. The CDR3 has 12 residues. Trimming left V 5 bases short and J 5 bases short, with 9 bases between. CDR1 and CDR2 from the germline V gene are SGHNT and YENEEA. As DNA, the CDR3 is TGTGCCAGCAGCCTTCGCCGGACTGAAGCTTTCTTT. The encoded protein is CASSLRRTEAFF.

J is TRBJ1-5 and V is TRBV11-2; 8 nucleotides align to TRBD1. The CDR3 length is 15 residues. The V and J ends lost 1 base and 4 bases, in that order; junction bases with no gene match: 3. Germline loops: CDR1 SGHAT, CDR2 FQNNGV. CDR3 DNA: TGTGCCAGCAGCTTAGGGACAGGGCTGAATCAGCCCCAGCATTTT. It codes for CASSLGTGLNQPQHF. The full variable domain, completed using reference TRBV11-2 and TRBJ1-5, is EAGVAQSPRYKIIEKRQSVAFWCNPISGHATLYWYQQILGQGPKLLIQFQNNGVVDDSQLPKDRFSAERLKGVDSTLKIQPAKLEDSAVYLCASSLGTGLNQPQHFGDGTRLSIL.

This chain links TRBV4-3 with TRBJ2-5, with 13 bases that match TRBD2. Germline assignment: CDR1 LGHNA and CDR2 YSLEER. V lost 4 bases and J lost 5; bases outside the gene matches: 7. The CDR3 loop spans 16 amino acids. The CDR3 protein is CASSLRTSGREETQYF. The CDR3 DNA reads TGCGCCAGCAGCCTTCGGACTAGCGGGAGAGAGGAGACCCAGTACTTC.

This clone was detected once. The CDR3 region is CASSYSRPRGTDTQYF. CDR3 coding DNA: TGTGCCAGCAGTTATTCTAGACCGAGGGGCACAGATACGCAGTATTTT. The J gene is TRBJ2-3, the V gene TRBV6-5; TRBD2 might be the D (5 bases). This CDR3 spans 16 amino acids. Germline V CDR1 and CDR2: MNHEY, SVGAGI. Trimming shortened V by 3 bases and J by 1 base, and 14 bases separated the two germline ends.

This rearrangement joins TRBV19 to TRBJ1-3, with D hard to call. This CDR3 is 15 amino acids long. Germline assignment: CDR1 LNHDA and CDR2 SQIVND (reference sequence). V shed 6 bases and J shed 0 bases, with 12 bases lying between them. The CDR3 sequence: CASRADPGSGNTIYF. CDR3 in DNA: TGTGCCAGTAGAGCGGACCCTGGCTCTGGAAACACCATATATTTT. The full variable domain, rest sourced from reference TRBV19 and TRBJ1-3, is DGGITQSPKYLFRKEGQNVTLSCEQNLNHDAMYWYRQDPGQGLRLIYYSQIVNDFQKGDIAEGYSVSREKKESFPLTVTSAQKNPTAFYLCASRADPGSGNTIYFGEGSWLTVV.

The rearrangement uses TRBV27 and TRBJ2-7; D perhaps matches TRBD2 (5 bases). This CDR3 has 17 residues. Germline V gives CDR1 MNHEY, CDR2 SMNVEV (reference sequence). The V and J ends lost 3 bases and 2 bases respectively, with 20 bases between them. The CDR3 region is CASSFGNGDWAAYEQYF. The CDR3 nucleotides are TGTGCCAGCAGTTTCGGGAATGGAGACTGGGCGGCCTACGAGCAGTACTTC.

The J gene is TRBJ1-4, the V gene TRBV6-1, with 9 bases lining up with TRBD1. Germline loops: CDR1 MNHNS, CDR2 SASEGT. CDR3 length: 19 amino acids. The V and J ends lost 6 bases and 0 bases, in that order; junction bases with no gene match: 14. The CDR3 DNA reads as TGTGCCAGCAGAGAACCTGGATACAGGGGGCCAGCAACTAATGAAAAACTGTTTTTT. This sequence encodes CASREPGYRGPATNEKLFF.

A single count supports this clone. The V and J genes are TRBV11-2 and TRBJ2-7; tentatively, D is TRBD2 (5 bases). V dropped 0 bases and J dropped 8 bases, with 11 bases sitting between them. This CDR3 contains 13 residues. Per germline, CDR1 SGHAT and CDR2 FQNNGV. The CDR3 is CASSLDFRGQQYF. The CDR3 bases are TGTGCCAGCAGCTTAGATTTCCGGGGTCAGCAGTACTTC.

The CDR3 DNA reads TGTGCCAGCAGCTTAAGGGCGGGATCCACAGATACGCAGTATTTT. Protein product: CASSLRAGSTDTQYF. The chain recombines TRBV7-3 with TRBJ2-3; possibly TRBD2 for D (6 bases). Trimming took off 1 base at V and 2 bases at J, with 10 bases between the two ends. Germline V gene lookup returns CDR1 SGHTA and CDR2 FQGTGA. This CDR3 spans 15 amino acids.

This clone was detected many times. The genes are TRBV19 and TRBJ1-2; a possible D gene is TRBD1 (5 bases). V was cut by 7 bases and J by 5 bases, with 11 bases left in between. Germline CDR1 LNHDA, CDR2 SQIVND (reference sequence). There are 12 residues in the CDR3. Here the CDR3 reads CASTGMGYGYTF. The CDR3 nucleotides are TGTGCCAGTACAGGGATGGGTTATGGCTACACCTTC.

The chain joins TRBV27 to TRBJ2-5, with TRBD1 as a possible D gene (6 bases). Looked up from germline, CDR1 is MNHEY and CDR2 is SMNVEV (reference sequence). This CDR3 region has 15 residues. Trimming cost V 3 bases and J 1 base, with 12 bases left between them. CDR3 coding DNA: TGTGCCAGCAGTTTTGCCGGGACAACCCAAGAGACCCAGTACTTC. Translating it yields CASSFAGTTQETQYF.

The chain couples TRBV7-6 to TRBJ2-6; 8 positions match TRBD1. Trimming removed 5 bases from V and 2 bases from J; junction bases left unmatched: 5. There are 16 residues in the CDR3. Germline V gives CDR1 SGHVS, CDR2 FNYEAQ. CDR3 sequence: CASSPMTGAGANVLTF. The CDR3 DNA is TGTGCCAGCAGCCCCATGACAGGGGCTGGGGCCAACGTCCTGACTTTC.

This clone was seen more than once but under ten times. The genes are TRBV30 and TRBJ2-3, with D hard to call. The CDR3 spans 14 residues. Trimming removed 3 bases from V and 6 bases from J, with 16 bases in between. Germline loops: CDR1 GTSNPN, CDR2 SVGIG (reference sequence). DNA for the CDR3: TGTGCCTGGAGCACGAAATCATTGAGGGATACGCAGTATTTT. Translated, it gives CAWSTKSLRDTQYF. Variable domain in full (rest from reference TRBV30 and TRBJ2-3): SQTIHQWPATLVQPVGSPLSLECTVEGTSNPNLYWYRQAAGRGLQLLFYSVGIGQISSEVPQNLSASRPQDRQFILSSKKLLLSDSGFYLCAWSTKSLRDTQYFGPGTRLTVL.

The chain joins TRBV19 to TRBJ1-1, with D possibly matching TRBD1 (5 bases). The V end lost 5 bases, the J end lost 5 bases, and 12 bases lay between the germline ends. The CDR3 is 13 residues long. Germline values: CDR1 LNHDA, CDR2 SQIVND (reference sequence). CDR3 protein: CASSQGFFTEAFF. The DNA for the CDR3 is TGTGCCAGTAGTCAGGGATTTTTTACTGAAGCTTTCTTT.

The rearrangement uses TRBV11-3 and TRBJ2-1; tentative D call: TRBD2 (5 bases). This CDR3 is built from 16 residues. The germline V gene encodes CDR1 SGHNT and CDR2 YENEEA. Between the trimmed V and J ends, which lost 1 base and 6 bases, there was a span of 16 bases. The CDR3 loop reads CASSLAPGSLGNEQFF. The CDR3 region has the DNA TGTGCCAGCAGCTTAGCCCCGGGGAGTTTAGGCAATGAGCAGTTCTTC.

V gene TRBV7-9 combines with J gene TRBJ1-1, with D possibly being TRBD1 (5 bases). The V end lost 2 bases, the J end lost 5 bases, and 18 bases lay between the germline ends. Germline V gene lookup returns CDR1 SEHNR and CDR2 FQNEAQ (reference sequence). The CDR3 covers 16 residues. Here the CDR3 reads CASSLWAAGPGTEAFF. The DNA for the CDR3 is TGTGCCAGCAGCTTATGGGCGGCAGGGCCTGGGACTGAAGCTTTCTTT.

V and J are TRBV13 and TRBJ1-1, with D perhaps TRBD1 (6 bases). V was trimmed by 5 bases and J by 0 bases, leaving 10 bases between them. Germline V gene data show CDR1 as PRHDT and CDR2 as FYEKMQ (reference sequence). The CDR3 covers 14 residues. DNA of the CDR3: TGTGCCAGCAGCCTGGGACAACTGAACACTGAAGCTTTCTTT. Translated: CASSLGQLNTEAFF.

The gene calls are TRBV27 and TRBJ2-7; 9 bases match TRBD2. Per germline, CDR1 MNHEY and CDR2 SMNVEV (reference sequence). The V segment lost 5 bases and the J segment 2 bases; nucleotides outside the gene matches: 10. The CDR3 runs 16 residues. CDR3 loop: CASSPVTSGRAYEQYF. CDR3 DNA sequence: TGTGCCAGCAGTCCCGTGACTAGCGGAAGAGCCTACGAGCAGTACTTC.

This clone was seen a few times. This rearrangement joins TRBV9 to TRBJ2-1; 8 nucleotides match TRBD2. Germline V gives CDR1 SGDLS, CDR2 YYNGEE. After removal of 4 bases from V and 8 bases from J, the junction contained 14 bases not matched to a gene. CDR3 length equals 16 residues. CDR3 residues: CASSPRERERRDEQFF. CDR3 coding DNA: TGTGCCAGCAGCCCCCGAGAGCGGGAGAGACGAGATGAGCAGTTCTTC.